These T cell receptor beta chains were read from a single sample in a study of metastatic and nonmetastatic thyroid tumors. TCRdb used MiXCR to call clones anew from the PCR reads. The sample carries about 90,000 clones, approximately 9% recorded once. Sequencing input: blood. Receptors originate from a female donor with papillary thyroid cancer or a benign thyroid nodule (not recorded which). Some clones in this sample may be carry-over from other donors' samples. Each CDR3 is given with its conserved first and last residue. Each record gives: V gene, CDR3 protein.

TRBV24-1	CATSDSRVRGYTF
TRBV3-1	CASSQDRTGRGYGYTF
TRBV28	CASFAPGQSSYEQYF
TRBV18	CASSPRVGDYEQYF
TRBV2	CASSGDRGGQPQHF
TRBV5-1	CASSLAEENRVPPNEKLFF
TRBV2	CASSSDRAITEAFF
TRBV6-4	CASSDSSNQPQHF
TRBV3-1	CASSPDWGNQPQHF
TRBV6-1	CASRGLVRTGELFF
TRBV7-2	CASSPSRGNYEQYF
TRBV19	CASSRTGTYYGYTF
TRBV11-2	CASSLRLADLGEQFF
TRBV30	CAWSPWGGVRTGELFF
TRBV7-9	CASRKMNNEQFF
TRBV5-1	CASSRDRGGREQFF
TRBV7-7	CASSLLPETQYF
TRBV10-3	CAISVETGETEAFF
TRBV25-1	CASSDPGTGMRNEQYF
TRBV5-6	CASSLRQGSGSDQPQHF
TRBV5-6	CASSRNPDKGGYTF
TRBV18	CASSPPVWGAGEQYF
TRBV28	CASRGGAVNEQYF
TRBV10-2	CASRDLPTDTQYF
TRBV19	CASSMGPAITYEQYF
TRBV28	CASSLSGAGNYGYTF
TRBV7-9	CASSLGTGDRYGYTF
TRBV28	CASSLHLSGQGIGNEKLFF
TRBV19	CASSKQGRTDTQYF
TRBV4-2	CASSQTGTAISGANVLTF
TRBV9	CASSVAYRNTEAFF
TRBV19	CASGKSAIYGYTF
TRBV9	CASQGPNTEAFF
TRBV2	CASSRGTARGDTQYF
TRBV29-1	CSAIGLAGGYTQYF
TRBV5-5	CASSLEWGAGELFF
TRBV2	CASRTGGGNTIYF
TRBV4-1	CASSPLIGSGGNQETQYF
TRBV6-5	CASSYYTSGLYNEQFF
TRBV20-1	CSALGGSSYEQYF
TRBV7-2	CASSFFQGNGYTF
TRBV6-2/TRBV6-3	CARRGGQGGSPLHF
TRBV20-1	CSARAPLGQYGYTF
TRBV20-1	CSARAGSSYGYTF
TRBV6-5	CASSSLNEQFF
TRBV28	CASRQVGLPEQQYF
TRBV6-4	CASSDSPGGETQYF
TRBV11-2	CASSQAGPSGHEQFF
TRBV20-1	CSARRRSGGLNQPQHF
TRBV6-1	CASSARGNNEQFF
TRBV12-3/TRBV12-4	CASSFGPEPMRAFF
TRBV7-3	CASSFAGAYNEQFF
TRBV28	CATRTGPPQHF
TRBV7-3	CASSQPPTGYYEQYF
TRBV6-4	CASNPPAVHNEQFF